This T cell receptor (beta chain) was found in a study of shared clonotypes between healthy human individuals. As regards this clone: What it recognizes is unknown.

This table comes from immunoSEQ multiplex PCR, and its TCRdb copy is limited to in-frame clones, with some not included. In the table there are around 2.1 million clones, around 95% of which are singletons. Trimming at V came to 3 bases and at J to 1 base, leaving 7 bases not matched to a gene. Germline CDR1 SGHNT, CDR2 YYREEE (reference sequence). The CDR3 is 16 amino acids. Healthy and HIV-negative, the adult donors had no recent acute infections or vaccinations. General study points: For naive CD4 cells, 4.5% to 6.5% of clonotypes were shared across a handful of donors. Clonotype sharing among donors was expected to depend on sequencing depth. The study drew on few donors, limiting represented genetic and exposure-history diversity.

This receptor was obtained from a man younger than 30 in good health. The specimen sequenced was naive CD4+ T cells sorted from blood. Subset described: CD45RA+ positively selected. The gene calls are TRBV5-4 and TRBJ1-1; 9 bases map to TRBD1. CDR3 in amino acids: CASSYGQGSQNTEAFF. The CDR3 bases are TGTGCCAGCAGCTATGGACAGGGGAGTCAGAACACTGAAGCTTTCTTT.